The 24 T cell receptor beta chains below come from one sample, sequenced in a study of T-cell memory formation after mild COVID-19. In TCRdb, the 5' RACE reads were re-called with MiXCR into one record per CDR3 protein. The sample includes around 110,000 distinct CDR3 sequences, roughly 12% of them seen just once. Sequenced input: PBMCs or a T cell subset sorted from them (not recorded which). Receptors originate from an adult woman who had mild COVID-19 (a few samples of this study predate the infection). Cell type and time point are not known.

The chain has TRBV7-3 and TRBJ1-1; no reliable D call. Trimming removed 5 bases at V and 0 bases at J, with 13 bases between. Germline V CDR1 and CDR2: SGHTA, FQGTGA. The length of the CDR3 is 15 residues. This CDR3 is CASSPGEALNTEAFF. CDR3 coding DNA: TGTGCCAGCAGCCCCGGCGAGGCCTTGAACACTGAAGCTTTCTTT.

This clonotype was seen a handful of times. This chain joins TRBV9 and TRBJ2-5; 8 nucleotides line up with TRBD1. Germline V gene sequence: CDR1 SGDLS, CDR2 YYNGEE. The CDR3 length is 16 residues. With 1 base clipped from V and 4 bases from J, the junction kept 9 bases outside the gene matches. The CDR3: CASSVIGQGVGETQYF. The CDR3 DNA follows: TGTGCCAGCAGCGTAATAGGACAGGGAGTCGGAGAGACCCAGTACTTC.

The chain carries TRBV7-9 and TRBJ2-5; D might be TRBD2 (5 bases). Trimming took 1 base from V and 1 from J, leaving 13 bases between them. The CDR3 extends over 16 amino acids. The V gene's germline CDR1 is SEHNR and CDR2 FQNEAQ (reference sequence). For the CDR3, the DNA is TGTGCCAGCAGCTTAGGGATCCAGGAGGTCCAAGAGACCCAGTACTTC. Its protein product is CASSLGIQEVQETQYF.

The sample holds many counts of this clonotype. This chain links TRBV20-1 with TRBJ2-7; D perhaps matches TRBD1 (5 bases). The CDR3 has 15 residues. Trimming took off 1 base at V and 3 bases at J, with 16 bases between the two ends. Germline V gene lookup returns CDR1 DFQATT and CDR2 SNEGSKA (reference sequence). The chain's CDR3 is CSARAPDKAFYEQYF. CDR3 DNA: TGCAGTGCTAGAGCCCCGGACAAAGCTTTCTACGAGCAGTACTTC.

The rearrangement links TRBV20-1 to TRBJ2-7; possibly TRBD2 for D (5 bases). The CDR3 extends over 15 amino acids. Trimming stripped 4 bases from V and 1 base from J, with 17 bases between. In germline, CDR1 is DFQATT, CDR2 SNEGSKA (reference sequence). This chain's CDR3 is CSAKRTSRWSYEQYF. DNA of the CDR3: TGCAGTGCTAAGCGGACGAGCAGGTGGTCCTACGAGCAGTACTTC.

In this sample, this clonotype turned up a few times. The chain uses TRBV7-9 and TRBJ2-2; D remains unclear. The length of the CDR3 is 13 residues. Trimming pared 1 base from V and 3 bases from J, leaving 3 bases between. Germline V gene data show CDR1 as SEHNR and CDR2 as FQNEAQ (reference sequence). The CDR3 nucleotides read TGTGCCAGCAGCTTAGTCGACACCGGGGAGCTGTTTTTT. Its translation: CASSLVDTGELFF.

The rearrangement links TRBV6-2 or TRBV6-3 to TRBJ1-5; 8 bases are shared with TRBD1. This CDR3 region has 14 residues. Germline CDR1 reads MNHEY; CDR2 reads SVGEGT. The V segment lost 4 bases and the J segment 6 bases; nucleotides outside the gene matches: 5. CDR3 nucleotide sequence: TGTGCCAGCAGTTCCGGACAGGGACGTCAGCCCCAGCATTTT. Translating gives CASSSGQGRQPQHF.

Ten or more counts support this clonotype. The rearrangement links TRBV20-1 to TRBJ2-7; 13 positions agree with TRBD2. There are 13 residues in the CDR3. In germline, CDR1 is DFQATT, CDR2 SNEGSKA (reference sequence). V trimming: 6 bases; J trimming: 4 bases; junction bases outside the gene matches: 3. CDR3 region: CSARTSGSYEQYF. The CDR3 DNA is TGCAGTGCAAGGACTAGCGGGAGTTACGAGCAGTACTTC.

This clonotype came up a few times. The CDR3 coding sequence is TGTGCCAGCAGCTTACAGGCAGGGGACTATGGCTACACCTTC. Protein product: CASSLQAGDYGYTF. The chain recombines TRBV7-3 with TRBJ1-2, with D possibly TRBD1 on 6 matching bases. The CDR3 is made up of 14 amino acids. Germline V gives CDR1 SGHTA, CDR2 FQGTGA. Between the trimmed V and J ends, which lost 2 bases and 3 bases, there was a span of 10 bases.

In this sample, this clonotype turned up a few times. This chain's CDR3 is CASSEPTSGGSYNEQFF. The CDR3 DNA sequence: TGTGCCAGCAGTGAACCGACTAGCGGGGGGTCCTACAATGAGCAGTTCTTC. The chain uses TRBV12-3 or TRBV12-4 and TRBJ2-1, with TRBD2 matching 13 bases. Trimming at V came to 5 bases and at J to 1 base, leaving 5 bases not matched to a gene. The CDR3 consists of 17 residues.

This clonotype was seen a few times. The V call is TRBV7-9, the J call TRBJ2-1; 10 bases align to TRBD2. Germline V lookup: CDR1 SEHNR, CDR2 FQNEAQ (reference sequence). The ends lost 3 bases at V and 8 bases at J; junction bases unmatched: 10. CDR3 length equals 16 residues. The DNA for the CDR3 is TGTGCCAGCAGCTTCCGGACTGGGACTAGCGACGATGAGCAGTTCTTC. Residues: CASSFRTGTSDDEQFF.

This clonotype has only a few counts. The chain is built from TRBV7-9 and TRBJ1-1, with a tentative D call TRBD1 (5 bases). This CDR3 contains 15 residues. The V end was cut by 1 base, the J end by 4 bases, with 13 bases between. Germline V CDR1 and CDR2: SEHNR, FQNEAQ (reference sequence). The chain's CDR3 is CASSLGVREGTEAFF. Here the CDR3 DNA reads TGTGCCAGCAGCTTAGGAGTCAGGGAGGGCACTGAAGCTTTCTTT.

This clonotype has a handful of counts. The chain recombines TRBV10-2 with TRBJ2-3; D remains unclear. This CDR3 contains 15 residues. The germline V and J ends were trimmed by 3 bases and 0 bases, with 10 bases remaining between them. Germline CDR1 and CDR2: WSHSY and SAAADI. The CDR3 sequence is CASSDRLSSTDTQYF. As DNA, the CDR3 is TGCGCCAGCAGTGACAGGCTCTCTAGCACAGATACGCAGTATTTT.

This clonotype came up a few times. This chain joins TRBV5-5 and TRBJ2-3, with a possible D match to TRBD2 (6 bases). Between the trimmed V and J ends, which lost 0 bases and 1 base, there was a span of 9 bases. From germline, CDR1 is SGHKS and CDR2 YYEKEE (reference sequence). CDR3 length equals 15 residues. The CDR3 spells CASSLAWGGTDTQYF. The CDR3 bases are TGTGCCAGCAGCTTGGCATGGGGGGGCACAGATACGCAGTATTTT.

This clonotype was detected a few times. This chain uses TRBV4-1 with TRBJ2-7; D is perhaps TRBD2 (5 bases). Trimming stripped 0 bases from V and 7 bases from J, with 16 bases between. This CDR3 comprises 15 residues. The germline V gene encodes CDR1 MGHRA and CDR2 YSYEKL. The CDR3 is CASSQEPVTSGEQYF. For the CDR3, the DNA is TGCGCCAGCAGCCAAGAGCCCGTGACATCGGGGGAGCAGTACTTC.

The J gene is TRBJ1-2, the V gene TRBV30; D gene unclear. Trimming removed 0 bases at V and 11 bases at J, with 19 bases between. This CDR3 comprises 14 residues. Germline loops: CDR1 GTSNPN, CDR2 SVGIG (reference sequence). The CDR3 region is CAWSVTGPWTGYTF. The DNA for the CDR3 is TGTGCCTGGAGTGTAACCGGACCGTGGACGGGGTACACCTTC.

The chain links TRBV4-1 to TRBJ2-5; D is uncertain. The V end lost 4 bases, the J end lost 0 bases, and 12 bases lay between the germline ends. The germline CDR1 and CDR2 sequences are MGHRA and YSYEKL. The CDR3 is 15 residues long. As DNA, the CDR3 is TGCGCCAGCAGCCCTCTCCTTGAGTACCAAGAGACCCAGTACTTC. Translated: CASSPLLEYQETQYF.

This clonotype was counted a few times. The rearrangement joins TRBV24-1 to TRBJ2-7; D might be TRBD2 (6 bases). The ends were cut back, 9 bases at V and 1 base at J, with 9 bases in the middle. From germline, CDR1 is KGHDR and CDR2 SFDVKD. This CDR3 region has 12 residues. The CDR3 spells CATAGPSYEQYF. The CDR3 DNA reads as TGTGCCACCGCGGGACCTTCCTACGAGCAGTACTTC.

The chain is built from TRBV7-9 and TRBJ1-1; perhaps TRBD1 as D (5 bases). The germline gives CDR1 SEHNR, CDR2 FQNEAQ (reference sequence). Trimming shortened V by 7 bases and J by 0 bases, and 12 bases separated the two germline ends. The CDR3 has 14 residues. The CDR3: CASTLGGVNTEAFF. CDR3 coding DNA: TGTGCCAGCACCTTGGGAGGGGTGAACACTGAAGCTTTCTTT.

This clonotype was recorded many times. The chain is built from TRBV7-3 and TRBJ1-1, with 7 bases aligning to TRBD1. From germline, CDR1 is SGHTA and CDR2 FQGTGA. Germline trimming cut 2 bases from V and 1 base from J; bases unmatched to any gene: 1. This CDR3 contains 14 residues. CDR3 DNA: TGTGCCAGCAGCTTAGCAGGGGGGAACACTGAAGCTTTCTTT. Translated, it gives CASSLAGGNTEAFF.

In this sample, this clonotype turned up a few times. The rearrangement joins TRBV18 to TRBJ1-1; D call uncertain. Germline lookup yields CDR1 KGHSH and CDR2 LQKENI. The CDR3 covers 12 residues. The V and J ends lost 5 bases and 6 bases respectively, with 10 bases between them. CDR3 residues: CASSWRSAEAFF. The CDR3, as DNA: TGTGCCAGCTCATGGAGGTCAGCTGAAGCTTTCTTT.

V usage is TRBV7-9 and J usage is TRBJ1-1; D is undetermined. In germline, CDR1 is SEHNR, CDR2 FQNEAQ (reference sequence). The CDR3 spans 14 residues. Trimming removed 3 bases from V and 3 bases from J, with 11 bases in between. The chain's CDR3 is CASSFPGTDTEAFF. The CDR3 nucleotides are TGTGCCAGCAGCTTTCCGGGTACGGACACTGAAGCTTTCTTT.

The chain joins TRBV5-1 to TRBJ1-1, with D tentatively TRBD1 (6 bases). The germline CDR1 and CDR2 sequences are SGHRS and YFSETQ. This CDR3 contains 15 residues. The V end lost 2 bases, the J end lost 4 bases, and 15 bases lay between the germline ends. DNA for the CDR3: TGCGCCAGCAGCTTTTGGCAGGGGAAGATCACTGAAGCTTTCTTT. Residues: CASSFWQGKITEAFF.

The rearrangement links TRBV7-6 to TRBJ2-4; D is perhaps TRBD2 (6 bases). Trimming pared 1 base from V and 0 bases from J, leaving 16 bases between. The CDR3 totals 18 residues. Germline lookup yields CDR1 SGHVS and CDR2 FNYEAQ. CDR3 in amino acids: CASSLDPREKLAKNIQYF. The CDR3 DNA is TGTGCCAGCAGCTTAGACCCTCGGGAGAAGCTAGCCAAAAACATTCAGTACTTC.